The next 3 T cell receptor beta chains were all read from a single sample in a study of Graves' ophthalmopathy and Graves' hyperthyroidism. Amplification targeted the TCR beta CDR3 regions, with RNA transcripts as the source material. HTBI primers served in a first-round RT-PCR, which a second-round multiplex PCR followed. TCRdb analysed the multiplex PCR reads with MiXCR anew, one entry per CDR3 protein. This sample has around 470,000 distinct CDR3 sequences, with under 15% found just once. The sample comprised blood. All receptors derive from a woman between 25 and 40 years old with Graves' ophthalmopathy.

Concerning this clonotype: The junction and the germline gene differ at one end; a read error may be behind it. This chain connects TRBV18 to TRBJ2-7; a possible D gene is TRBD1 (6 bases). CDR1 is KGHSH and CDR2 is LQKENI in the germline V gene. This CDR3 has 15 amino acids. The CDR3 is CASSPGQTPSYDQYF. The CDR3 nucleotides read TGTGCCAGCTCACCAGGACAGACGCCTTCTTACGATCAGTACTTC.

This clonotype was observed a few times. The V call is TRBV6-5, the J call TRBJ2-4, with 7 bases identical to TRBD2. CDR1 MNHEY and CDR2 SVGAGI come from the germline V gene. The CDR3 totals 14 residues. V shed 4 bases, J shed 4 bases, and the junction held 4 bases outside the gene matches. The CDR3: CASSSQGGKNIQYF. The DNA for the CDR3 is TGTGCCAGCAGTTCCCAGGGAGGGAAAAACATTCAGTACTTC.

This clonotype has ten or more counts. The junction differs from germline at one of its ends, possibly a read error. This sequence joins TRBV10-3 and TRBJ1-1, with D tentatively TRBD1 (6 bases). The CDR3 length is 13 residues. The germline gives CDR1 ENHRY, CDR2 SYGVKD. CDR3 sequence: CAISGRGNPEAFF. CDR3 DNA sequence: TGTGCCATCAGTGGAAGGGGGAACCCTGAAGCTTTCTTT.